This TCR beta chain derives from a study of blood T cell repertoires in COVID-19. Across the study: COVID-19 samples, acute and convalescent, were from the United States, Italy and Spain. Sample material is recorded as cDNA or gDNA derived from T cells, B-cell-depleted T cells, or PBMCs.

Original analysis: Reference gene primer amplification gave estimated nucleated cell counts. Data came from immunoSEQ multiplex PCR; TCRdb stores just in-frame clones and leaves some out. V and J calls and clone size are those listed in that table; D and trimming were worked out from the DNA. The sample contains tens of thousands of clones, around 89% of which appear only once. The source is a woman aged 80 or older with active or convalescent COVID-19. The specimen sequenced was peripheral blood.

This chain's CDR3 is CSVEGLAGGTDTQYF. The CDR3 region has the DNA TGCAGCGTTGAAGGTCTAGCGGGAGGGACCGATACGCAGTATTTT. The chain combines TRBV29-1 with TRBJ2-3; 12 bases agree with TRBD2. Trimming removed 1 base from V and 6 bases from J; junction bases left unmatched: 5. Germline V gene lookup returns CDR1 SQVTM and CDR2 ANQGSEA. The CDR3 extends over 15 amino acids.